A selection of T cell receptor beta chains follows, all from one sample in a study of blood T cell repertoires in COVID-19. Generated by immunoSEQ multiplex PCR, the TCRdb table keeps only in-frame clones and is missing some. The sample records 200,000 to 250,000 clones, 70% to 90% being singletons. Sequenced sample: peripheral blood. Source of these receptors: a woman aged 25 to 39 who had recovered from COVID-19. Both conserved end residues are part of each CDR3. The D gene is left open where the match is weak. Only some rows state a clone size, as once, few, many or a class for expanded clones.

.	TRBV4-3	TRBJ2-2	.	TGCGCCAGCAGCCGTGCTATAGCTACGAACACCGGGGAGCTGTTTTTT	CASSRAIATNTGELFF
.	TRBV6-1	TRBJ2-7	.	TGTGCCAGCAGTGAATTGTGGCAGGGAATCTCCGAGCAGTACTTC	CASSELWQGISEQYF
once	TRBV12-3/TRBV12-4	TRBJ2-2	.	TGTGCCAGCAGTTTTTTGGCCACCGGGGAGCTGTTTTTT	CASSFLATGELFF
.	TRBV2	TRBJ2-5	.	TGTGCCAGCAGTGATTCGGGGCAAGAGACCCAGTACTTC	CASSDSGQETQYF
once	TRBV7-9	TRBJ2-5	.	TGTGCCGGCGGGACAGTAGGAAAAGAGACCCAGTACTTC	CAGGTVGKETQYF
.	TRBV14	TRBJ1-2	.	TGTGCCAGCAGCAAGGGGTCTAACTATGGCTACACCTTC	CASSKGSNYGYTF
.	TRBV12-5	TRBJ1-2	.	TGTGCTAGTGGTTTGTCCAGCGGGGGGGGTGGCTACACCTTC	CASGLSSGGGGYTF
.	TRBV5-1	TRBJ1-4	.	TGCGCCAGCAGCTTGAAAGTTCCGGGTAAAACTAATGAAAAACTGTTTTTT	CASSLKVPGKTNEKLFF
.	TRBV11-3	TRBJ1-2	TRBD1	TGTGCCAGCAGCCGGACAGGCCGAACCCATGGCTACACCTTC	CASSRTGRTHGYTF
.	TRBV10-3	TRBJ1-1	TRBD1	TGTGCCATCTCAAGACAGGGGGCGAACACTGAAGCTTTCTTT	CAISRQGANTEAFF
.	TRBV16	TRBJ2-5	.	TGTGCCAGCAGCCAAGCAGTGGGAGCGTACCAAGAGACCCAGTACTTC	CASSQAVGAYQETQYF
.	TRBV6-6	TRBJ2-2	.	TGTGCCAGCAGTCAGGGCAGGGCCGGGGAGCTGTTTTTT	CASSQGRAGELFF
.	TRBV7-3	TRBJ2-2	TRBD2	TGTGCCAGCAGCCATGGGACTAGCGGCACCGGGGAGCTGTTTTTT	CASSHGTSGTGELFF
.	TRBV7-9	TRBJ1-1	.	TGTGCCAGCAGCCCCCGAGGTGGGGGCAGCACTGAAGCTTTCTTT	CASSPRGGGSTEAFF
.	TRBV4-1	TRBJ2-1	TRBD1	TGCGCCAGCAGCCCCCGGGACAGGGGGCGGGAGTATGAGCAGTTCTTC	CASSPRDRGREYEQFF
.	TRBV5-5	TRBJ2-7	.	TGTGCCAGCAGCTTGGATGCGGGCCGCCCCTACGAGCAGTACTTC	CASSLDAGRPYEQYF
many	TRBV3-1/TRBV3-2	TRBJ2-1	TRBD2	TGTGCCAGCAGCCAAGGGACTAGCGGGCGTCGGAATGAGCAGTTCTTC	CASSQGTSGRRNEQFF
.	TRBV6-1	TRBJ1-5	TRBD1	TGTGCCAGCAGTGACGGGGACAGACGTTTTCAGCCCCAGCATTTT	CASSDGDRRFQPQHF
.	TRBV5-6	TRBJ2-3	.	TGTGCCAGCAGCTTGGGCACTGACACAGATACGCAGTATTTT	CASSLGTDTDTQYF
.	TRBV28	TRBJ2-7	TRBD2	TGTGCCAGCAGTTCAGGGACTAGCGGGGGGACTCACTACGAGCAGTACTTC	CASSSGTSGGTHYEQYF
.	TRBV6-2/TRBV6-3	TRBJ2-2	.	TGTGCCAGCAGTCGAGGACACTTGAACACCGGGGAGCTGTTTTTT	CASSRGHLNTGELFF
.	TRBV6-1	TRBJ1-2	.	TGTGCCAGCAGTGAAGCGCACAGGGTTAATAGAAATGGCTACACCTTC	CASSEAHRVNRNGYTF
.	TRBV6-2/TRBV6-3	TRBJ2-1	TRBD2	TGTGCCAGCAGTGATCAACTAGCGGACTCCTACAATGAGCAGTTCTTC	CASSDQLADSYNEQFF
.	TRBV18	TRBJ1-3	.	TGTGCCAGCTCACCTCCAGGAAACACCATATATTTT	CASSPPGNTIYF
.	TRBV29-1	TRBJ1-1	.	TGCAGCGTGGCAAGGGGGAACACTGAAGCTTTCTTT	CSVARGNTEAFF
few	TRBV27	TRBJ2-7	.	TGTGCCAGCAGTCTTATTCAGGGAAGCTCCTACGAGCAGTACTTC	CASSLIQGSSYEQYF